A single sample gave rise to the 13 T cell receptor beta chains below, sequenced in a study of blood T cell repertoires in COVID-19. Only in-frame clones appear in the TCRdb table, and some are missing; sequencing was by immunoSEQ multiplex PCR. The sample holds about 160,000 clones, roughly 87% seen once. Input material: peripheral blood. The origin of the receptors is an older woman who had recovered from COVID-19.

The CDR3 coding sequence is TGTGCCACCAGGGGGTCTAGCGGGGGGCAATCTAGCACAGATACGCAGTATTTT. Protein product: CATRGSSGGQSSTDTQYF. The rearrangement uses TRBV24-1 and TRBJ2-3; 11 nucleotides align to TRBD2. V gave up 7 bases and J gave up 0 bases; unmatched junction bases: 11. There are 18 residues in the CDR3. Germline V gives CDR1 KGHDR, CDR2 SFDVKD.

V and J are TRBV9 and TRBJ1-2; TRBD1 matches 7 bases. Germline CDR1 is SGDLS and CDR2 is YYNGEE. The CDR3 totals 14 residues. The ends lost 4 bases at V and 2 bases at J; junction bases unmatched: 5. CDR3 sequence (DNA): TGTGCCAGCAGCCCAGGGGGTCGGAACTATGGCTACACCTTC. Protein product: CASSPGGRNYGYTF.

This clone came up once. The chain employs TRBV30 and TRBJ1-2; 7 positions match TRBD1. J gave up 7 bases and V 2 bases, and 10 bases lay outside the gene matches. Per germline, CDR1 GTSNPN and CDR2 SVGIG (reference sequence). The CDR3 consists of 14 residues. The chain's CDR3 is CAWSPDRADFGYTF. CDR3 sequence (DNA): TGTGCCTGGAGTCCAGACAGGGCTGATTTTGGCTACACCTTC.

The CDR3 protein is CATSDASKTGGIYTQYF. DNA for the CDR3: TGTGCCACCAGTGATGCTAGCAAGACGGGGGGCATTTATACGCAGTATTTT. The chain couples TRBV24-1 to TRBJ2-3, with D possibly TRBD2 on 7 matching bases. The CDR3 runs 17 residues. Trimming left V 3 bases short and J 7 bases short, with 22 bases between. Germline V gives CDR1 KGHDR, CDR2 SFDVKD.

The chain joins TRBV14 to TRBJ2-7; 8 bases are a match to TRBD1. The V gene end was trimmed by 11 bases and the J gene end by 2 bases; junction bases not matched to a gene: 2. This CDR3 comprises 11 residues. CDR1 and CDR2 (germline): SGHDN, FVKESK. In DNA, the CDR3 is TGTGCCTCGGGACAGGCCTACGAGCAGTACTTC. Translation gives CASGQAYEQYF. Looking up the rest from reference TRBV14 and TRBJ2-7 gives the full variable domain: EAGVTQFPSHSVIEKGQTVTLRCDPISGHDNLYWYRRVMGKEIKFLLHFVKESKQDESGMPNNRFLAERTGGTYSTLKVQPAELEDSGVYFCASGQAYEQYFGPGTRLTVT.

The chain uses TRBV5-1 and TRBJ1-1; no clear D. The CDR3 is 14 amino acids. Looked up from germline, CDR1 is SGHRS and CDR2 is YFSETQ. Trimming left V 4 bases short and J 2 bases short, with 12 bases between. CDR3 DNA: TGCGCCAGCAGCCCCCTAACACTAAACACTGAAGCTTTCTTT. Translating it yields CASSPLTLNTEAFF.

This chain joins TRBV3-1 (or the pseudogene TRBV3-2) and TRBJ2-3; TRBD2 aligns across 8 bases. The CDR3 spans 14 residues. V shed 10 bases, J shed 1 base, and the junction held 7 bases outside the gene matches. Germline V gene data show CDR1 as LGHDT and CDR2 as YNNKEL (reference sequence). The CDR3 protein is CATSPGGRTDTQYF. Written as DNA, the CDR3 is TGTGCCACTTCCCCGGGGGGGCGCACAGATACGCAGTATTTT.

The J gene is TRBJ1-5, the V gene TRBV10-3; tentative D call: TRBD1 (5 bases). The CDR3 totals 16 residues. The germline V and J ends were trimmed by 6 bases and 0 bases, with 15 bases remaining between them. The germline V gene encodes CDR1 ENHRY and CDR2 SYGVKD. In DNA form, the CDR3 reads TGTGCCATCAGGGGGGACGGGGGGACTAGCAATCAGCCCCAGCATTTT. This codes for CAIRGDGGTSNQPQHF.

CDR3 amino acids: CATSDGTGKVPNYGYTF. As DNA, the CDR3 is TGTGCCACCAGTGATGGGACAGGGAAGGTCCCTAACTATGGCTACACCTTC. V and J are TRBV24-1 and TRBJ1-2, with 9 bases identical to TRBD1. There are 17 residues in the CDR3. The germline CDR1 and CDR2 sequences are KGHDR and SFDVKD. Unmatched junction bases numbered 7, after V lost 3 bases and J lost 0 bases.

This rearrangement joins TRBV27 to TRBJ1-6; maybe TRBD1 (6 bases). The CDR3 runs 14 residues. V lost 6 bases to trimming and J lost 6 bases, with 12 bases between them. CDR1 and CDR2 from the germline V gene are MNHEY and SMNVEV (reference sequence). CDR3 in DNA: TGTGCCAGCAGCTGGGACACCCCTAATTCACCCCTCCACTTT. Translation: CASSWDTPNSPLHF.

The V gene is TRBV4-2, the J gene TRBJ1-2, with a weak D call TRBD1 (6 bases). The CDR3 covers 14 residues. Trimming pared 2 bases from V and 5 bases from J, leaving 12 bases between. Germline V gene lookup returns CDR1 LGHNA and CDR2 YNFKEQ. For the CDR3, the DNA is TGTGCCAGCAGCCAACCTAACAGGGAATATGGCTACACCTTC. This encodes CASSQPNREYGYTF.

This chain connects TRBV5-1 to TRBJ2-3; D possibly corresponds to TRBD2 (6 bases). From germline, CDR1 is SGHRS and CDR2 YFSETQ. CDR3 size: 15 residues. Trimming stripped 7 bases from V and 4 bases from J, with 19 bases between. The CDR3 nucleotides read TGCGCCAGCGGCTGGGGGGACCCTCGATCAGATACGCAGTATTTT. Translated: CASGWGDPRSDTQYF.

The chain has TRBV18 and TRBJ1-6, with 9 bases fitting TRBD1. Germline V gene lookup returns CDR1 KGHSH and CDR2 LQKENI. After removal of 5 bases from V and 8 bases from J, the junction contained 7 bases not matched to a gene. The CDR3 spans 15 residues. In DNA, the CDR3 is TGTGCCAGCTCAAGGACAGGGGCCGAAGATTCACCCCTCCACTTT. Translation: CASSRTGAEDSPLHF.